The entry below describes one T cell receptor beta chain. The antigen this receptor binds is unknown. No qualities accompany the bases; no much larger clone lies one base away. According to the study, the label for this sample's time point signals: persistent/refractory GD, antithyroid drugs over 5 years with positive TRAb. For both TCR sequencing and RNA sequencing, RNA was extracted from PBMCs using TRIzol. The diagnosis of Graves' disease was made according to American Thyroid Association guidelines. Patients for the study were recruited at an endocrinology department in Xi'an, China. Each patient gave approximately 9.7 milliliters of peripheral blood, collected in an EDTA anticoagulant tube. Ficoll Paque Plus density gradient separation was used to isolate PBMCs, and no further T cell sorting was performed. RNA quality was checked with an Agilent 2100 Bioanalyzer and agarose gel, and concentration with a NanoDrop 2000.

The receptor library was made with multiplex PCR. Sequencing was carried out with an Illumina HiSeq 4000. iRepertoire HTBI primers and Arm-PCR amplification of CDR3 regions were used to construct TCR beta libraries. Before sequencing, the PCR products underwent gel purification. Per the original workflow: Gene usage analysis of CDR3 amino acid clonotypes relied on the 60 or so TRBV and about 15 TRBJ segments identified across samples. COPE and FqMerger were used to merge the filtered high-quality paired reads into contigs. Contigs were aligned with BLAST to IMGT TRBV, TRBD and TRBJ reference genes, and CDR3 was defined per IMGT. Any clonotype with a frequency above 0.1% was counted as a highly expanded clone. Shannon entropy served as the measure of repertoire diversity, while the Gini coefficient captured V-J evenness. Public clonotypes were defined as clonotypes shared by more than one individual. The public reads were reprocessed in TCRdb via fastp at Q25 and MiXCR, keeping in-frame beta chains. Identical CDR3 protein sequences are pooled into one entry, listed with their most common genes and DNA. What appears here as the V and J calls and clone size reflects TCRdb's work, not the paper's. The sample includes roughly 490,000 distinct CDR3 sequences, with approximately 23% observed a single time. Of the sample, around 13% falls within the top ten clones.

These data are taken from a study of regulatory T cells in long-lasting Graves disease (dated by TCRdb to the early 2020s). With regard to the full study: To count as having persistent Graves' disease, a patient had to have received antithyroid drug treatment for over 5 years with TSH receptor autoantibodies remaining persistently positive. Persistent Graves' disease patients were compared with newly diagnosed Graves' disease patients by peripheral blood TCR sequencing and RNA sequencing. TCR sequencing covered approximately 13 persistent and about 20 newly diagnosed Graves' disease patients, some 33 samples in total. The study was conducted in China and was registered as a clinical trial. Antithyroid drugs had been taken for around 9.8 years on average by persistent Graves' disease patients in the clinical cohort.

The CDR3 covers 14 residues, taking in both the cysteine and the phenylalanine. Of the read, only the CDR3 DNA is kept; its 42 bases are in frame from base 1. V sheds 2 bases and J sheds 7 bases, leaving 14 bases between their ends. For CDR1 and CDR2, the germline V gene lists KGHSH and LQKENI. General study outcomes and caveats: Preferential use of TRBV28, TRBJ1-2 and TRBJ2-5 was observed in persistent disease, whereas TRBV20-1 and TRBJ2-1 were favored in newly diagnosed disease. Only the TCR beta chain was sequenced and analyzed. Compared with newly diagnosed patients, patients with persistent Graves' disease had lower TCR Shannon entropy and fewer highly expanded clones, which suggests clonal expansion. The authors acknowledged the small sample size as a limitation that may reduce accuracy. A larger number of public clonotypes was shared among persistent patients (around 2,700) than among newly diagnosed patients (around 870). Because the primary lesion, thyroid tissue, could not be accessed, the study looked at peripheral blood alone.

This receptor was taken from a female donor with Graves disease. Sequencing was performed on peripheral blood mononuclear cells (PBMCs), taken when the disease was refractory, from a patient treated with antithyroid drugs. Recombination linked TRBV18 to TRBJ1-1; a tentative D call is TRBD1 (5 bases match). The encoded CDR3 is CASSPSSVDSEAFF. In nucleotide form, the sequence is TGTGCCAGCTCACCATCGTCAGTCGACAGTGAAGCTTTCTTT.